The T cell receptor beta chain under discussion was sequenced for a study of blood T cells in healthy people across ages. The CDR3 spans 15 residues. V was shortened by 2 bases and J by 4 bases, with 9 bases between the two germline ends. The second PCR ran about 6 to 11 cycles with a sample-barcoded 5' primer and J-beta primers. TCRdb re-called the 5' RACE reads through MiXCR, storing one row per CDR3 protein. The sample contains a few hundred thousand distinct CDR3 sequences, 27% of which appear only once. The same sample was also studied in work on T cells of mothers and their children.

The chain couples TRBV12-3 or TRBV12-4 to TRBJ2-6, with unresolved D. Input material: blood. The TCR originated in a boy between 2 and 10 years old in good health. The CDR3 nucleotides are TGTGCCAGCAGTTTATTCAGTCTGGGGGCCAACGTCCTGACTTTC. This encodes CASSLFSLGANVLTF.